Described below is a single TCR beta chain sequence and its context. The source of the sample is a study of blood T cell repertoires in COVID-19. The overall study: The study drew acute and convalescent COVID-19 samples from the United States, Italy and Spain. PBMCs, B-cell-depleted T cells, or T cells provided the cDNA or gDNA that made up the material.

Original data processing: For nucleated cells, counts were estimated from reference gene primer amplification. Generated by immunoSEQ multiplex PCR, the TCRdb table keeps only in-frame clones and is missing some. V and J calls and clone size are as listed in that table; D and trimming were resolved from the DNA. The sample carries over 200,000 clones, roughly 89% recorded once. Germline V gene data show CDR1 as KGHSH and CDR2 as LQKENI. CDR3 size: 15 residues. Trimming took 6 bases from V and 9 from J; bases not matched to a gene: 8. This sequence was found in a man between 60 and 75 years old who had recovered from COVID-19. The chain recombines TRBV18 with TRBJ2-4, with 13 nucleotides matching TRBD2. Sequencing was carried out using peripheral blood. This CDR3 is CASSDGLAGVVIQYF. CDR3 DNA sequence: TGTGCCAGCTCCGACGGACTAGCGGGAGTCGTCATTCAGTACTTC.